The rows below give T cell receptor beta chains drawn from one sample of a study of PD-1 blockade in classical Hodgkin lymphoma. Generated by immunoSEQ multiplex PCR, the TCRdb table keeps only in-frame clones and is missing some. The sample shows approximately 52,000 clones, about 89% of them seen only once. Material: peripheral blood mononuclear cells (PBMCs), obtained before the fourth cycle of nivolumab. The source is a human donor with classical Hodgkin lymphoma. Each CDR3 is given with its conserved first and last residue. The D gene is left open where the match is weak. Clone size is given for some rows only: seen once, a few or many times, or a class if the clone is expanded.

V: TRBV5-1
J: TRBJ2-3
D: -
size: -
DNA: TGCGCCAGCAGCTTTCCTAGCACAGATACGCAGTATTTT
CDR3: CASSFPSTDTQYF

V: TRBV5-3
J: TRBJ2-7
D: TRBD1
size: -
DNA: TGTGCCAGAAGCTCCTTGAAACTTAACAGGGGCCCCCCCGAGTACGAGCAGTACTTC
CDR3: CARSSLKLNRGPPEYEQYF

V: TRBV15
J: TRBJ1-3
D: TRBD1
size: -
DNA: TGTGCCACCAGCAAGGACAGGGGTACTGGAAACACCATATATTTT
CDR3: CATSKDRGTGNTIYF

V: TRBV7-7
J: TRBJ2-1
D: TRBD2
size: -
DNA: TGTGCCAGCAGCTTAGGGACTAGGGCGGCGGGGGTCAGCGATGAGCAGTTCTTC
CDR3: CASSLGTRAAGVSDEQFF

V: TRBV7-9
J: TRBJ2-7
D: -
size: -
DNA: TGTGCCAGCAGCCACAGCCAGCGACCCCCCTACGAGCAGTACTTC
CDR3: CASSHSQRPPYEQYF

V: TRBV5-1
J: TRBJ2-3
D: -
size: once
DNA: TGCGCCAGCAGCTTAATCACAGGGAGCACAGATACGCAGTATTTT
CDR3: CASSLITGSTDTQYF

V: TRBV5-1
J: TRBJ1-2
D: TRBD1
size: -
DNA: TGCGCCAGCAGCTTGCAAGGGGGCTTCTATGGCTACACCTTC
CDR3: CASSLQGGFYGYTF

V: TRBV5-1
J: TRBJ1-4
D: -
size: -
DNA: TGCGCCAGCAGCTTCGTGGGGGCTAAAGGAAATGAAAAACTGTTTTTT
CDR3: CASSFVGAKGNEKLFF

V: TRBV28
J: TRBJ2-2
D: -
size: -
DNA: TGTGCCAGCAGTTTATTTTGGATAGCGAACACCGGGGAGCTGTTTTTT
CDR3: CASSLFWIANTGELFF

V: TRBV5-8
J: TRBJ1-4
D: -
size: -
DNA: TGTGCCAGCAGCTCCTCCGGGACGTTAAATGAAAAACTGTTTTTT
CDR3: CASSSSGTLNEKLFF

V: TRBV6-6
J: TRBJ2-1
D: TRBD1
size: -
DNA: TGTGCCAGCAGGGGACAGGGGCTTAATGAGCAGTTCTTC
CDR3: CASRGQGLNEQFF

V: TRBV5-1
J: TRBJ2-1
D: -
size: -
DNA: TGCGCCAGCAGCTTTGGGGGAGTTACCTACAATGAGCAGTTCTTC
CDR3: CASSFGGVTYNEQFF

V: TRBV10-1
J: TRBJ2-5
D: TRBD2
size: -
DNA: TGCGCCAGCAGTGAGATAGCGGGAGGGCCTGGGACCCAGTACTTC
CDR3: CASSEIAGGPGTQYF

V: TRBV11-2
J: TRBJ2-3
D: TRBD2
size: -
DNA: TGTGCCAGCCTGAGCGGGGGCACAGATACGCAGTATTTT
CDR3: CASLSGGTDTQYF

V: TRBV10-3
J: TRBJ2-1
D: -
size: -
DNA: TGTGCCATCAGTGGCAGGGCTGCGTACAATGAGCAGTTCTTC
CDR3: CAISGRAAYNEQFF

V: TRBV29-1
J: TRBJ2-2
D: TRBD1
size: few
DNA: TGCAGCGTTAAAGGACAGGGGGACACCGGGGAGCTGTTTTTT
CDR3: CSVKGQGDTGELFF

V: TRBV4-2
J: TRBJ1-5
D: -
size: -
DNA: TGTGCCAGCAGCCAAGATAAAGGCAGGGACCAGCCCCAGCATTTT
CDR3: CASSQDKGRDQPQHF

V: TRBV5-1
J: TRBJ2-2
D: -
size: -
DNA: TGCGCCAGCAGCTTGGGCGGAGCGAACACCGGGGAGCTGTTTTTT
CDR3: CASSLGGANTGELFF

V: TRBV5-6
J: TRBJ2-1
D: -
size: -
DNA: TGTGCCAGCAGCTGGACTGGAAGCTCCTACAATGAGCAGTTCTTC
CDR3: CASSWTGSSYNEQFF

V: TRBV5-1
J: TRBJ2-7
D: TRBD1
size: -
DNA: TGCGCCAGCAGCTCGGGACAGGGGGGCCACGAGCAGTACTTC
CDR3: CASSSGQGGHEQYF

V: TRBV23-1
J: TRBJ1-5
D: -
size: -
DNA: TGCGCCAGCAGTCAATCGGGGGGCAATCAGCCCCAGCATTTT
CDR3: CASSQSGGNQPQHF

V: TRBV11-2
J: TRBJ2-5
D: TRBD2
size: once
DNA: TGTGCCAGCAGCTTAGCCGGGACTAGCGGAACGGAGACCCAGTACTTC
CDR3: CASSLAGTSGTETQYF

V: TRBV9
J: TRBJ2-1
D: -
size: -
DNA: TGTGCCAGCAGCCTGGACAGCTCCTACAATGAGCAGTTCTTC
CDR3: CASSLDSSYNEQFF

V: TRBV11-2
J: TRBJ2-1
D: TRBD2
size: -
DNA: TGTGCCAGCAGCTTAAGACTAGCGTTATACAATGAGCAGTTCTTC
CDR3: CASSLRLALYNEQFF

V: TRBV6-1
J: TRBJ2-1
D: -
size: -
DNA: TGTGCCAGCAGGGGACAAACTTACAATGAGCAGTTCTTC
CDR3: CASRGQTYNEQFF

V: TRBV6-1
J: TRBJ2-7
D: TRBD1
size: few
DNA: TGTGCCATCTCCGGGACAGGGTTACACGAGCAGTACTTC
CDR3: CAISGTGLHEQYF

V: TRBV2
J: TRBJ1-1
D: -
size: once
DNA: TGTGCCAGCAGTAACGGACGTTATCAAGAAGAAGCTTTCTTT
CDR3: CASSNGRYQEEAFF

V: TRBV5-4
J: TRBJ1-1
D: -
size: -
DNA: TGTGCCAGCAGCTTGGCGACAGGGAACACTGAAGCTTTCTTT
CDR3: CASSLATGNTEAFF

V: TRBV9
J: TRBJ1-2
D: TRBD1
size: once
DNA: TGTGCCAGCAGCGTAGCAGGGACAGCTTATGGCTACACCTTC
CDR3: CASSVAGTAYGYTF

V: TRBV19
J: TRBJ1-2
D: TRBD1
size: -
DNA: TGTGCCAGTAGTCGTACAACAGGGGACTATGGCTACACCTTC
CDR3: CASSRTTGDYGYTF

V: TRBV7-8
J: TRBJ2-7
D: TRBD2
size: -
DNA: TGTGCCAGCAGCTTAGACCTGGCTAGCGGTTCCTACGAGCAGTACTTC
CDR3: CASSLDLASGSYEQYF

V: TRBV6-4
J: TRBJ2-3
D: -
size: once
DNA: TGTGCCAGCAGTGACTCGCAGGGCTCTAGCACAGATACGCAGTATTTT
CDR3: CASSDSQGSSTDTQYF

V: TRBV4-2
J: TRBJ2-1
D: TRBD2
size: -
DNA: TGTGCCAGCAGCCAAGTACTAGCGGGGTACAATGAGCAGTTCTTC
CDR3: CASSQVLAGYNEQFF

V: TRBV19
J: TRBJ2-7
D: TRBD1
size: -
DNA: TGTGCCAGTAGTATGATGGACAGGAGCTACGAGCAGTACTTC
CDR3: CASSMMDRSYEQYF

V: TRBV7-2
J: TRBJ1-3
D: TRBD1
size: once
DNA: TGTGCCAGCGGGCGGGACAGGGCTGGAAACACCATATATTTT
CDR3: CASGRDRAGNTIYF

V: TRBV15
J: TRBJ2-2
D: -
size: -
DNA: TGTGCCACCAGCAGAGCTATGGCAGGGCGGTCCGGGGAGCTGTTTTTT
CDR3: CATSRAMAGRSGELFF

V: TRBV4-2
J: TRBJ2-1
D: TRBD2
size: -
DNA: TGTGCCAGCAGCCCGACTAGCGGGAGCCCCTACAATGAGCAGTTCTTC
CDR3: CASSPTSGSPYNEQFF

V: TRBV7-6
J: TRBJ1-1
D: -
size: -
DNA: TGTGCCAGCAGCTTAGATGGGACACAAGTTAAGGCTTTCTTT
CDR3: CASSLDGTQVKAFF

V: TRBV4-1
J: TRBJ2-2
D: TRBD1
size: -
DNA: TGCGCCAGCAGCCAAGTCGACAGGGGGCACACCGGGGAGCTGTTTTTT
CDR3: CASSQVDRGHTGELFF

V: TRBV29-1
J: TRBJ2-3
D: -
size: -
DNA: TGCAGCGTTCGGGATCTCAGCACAGATACGCAGTATTTT
CDR3: CSVRDLSTDTQYF

V: TRBV5-4
J: TRBJ1-4
D: -
size: -
DNA: TGTGCCAGCAGCGCGTCGGGGGTCGAAAAACTGTTTTTT
CDR3: CASSASGVEKLFF

V: TRBV27
J: TRBJ1-5
D: TRBD1
size: -
DNA: TGTGCCAGCAGTTTCGAAAAGGGGGCATCATATAGCAATCAGCCCCAGCATTTT
CDR3: CASSFEKGASYSNQPQHF

V: TRBV5-1
J: TRBJ1-1
D: -
size: -
DNA: TGCGCCAGCAGCGGGACACCGGGTCGCCCGGGGAGGAACACTGAAGCTTTCTTT
CDR3: CASSGTPGRPGRNTEAFF

V: TRBV6-6
J: TRBJ1-4
D: -
size: once
DNA: TGTGCCAGCAGTTTCGACGCGGTCGGGCGTGAAAAACTGTTTTTT
CDR3: CASSFDAVGREKLFF

V: TRBV29-1
J: TRBJ1-1
D: -
size: -
DNA: TGCAGCGTTGGGAACACTGAAGCTTTCTTT
CDR3: CSVGNTEAFF

V: TRBV5-1
J: TRBJ2-6
D: -
size: -
DNA: TGCGCCAGCAGCTCGCCAGGGCCCGGGGCCAACGTCCTGACTTTC
CDR3: CASSSPGPGANVLTF